The subject of this entry is one TCR beta chain. This clone was observed a single time. No antigen is known for it. Base qualities are not recorded, but no much larger clone differs from it by a single base. Here V drops 2 bases and J drops 2 bases, and the junction holds 11 bases not matched to any gene. CDR1 and CDR2 were assigned from the germline V gene as LGHNA and YNFKEQ. The CDR3 starts with the cysteine, ends with the phenylalanine, and has 19 residues. Only the CDR3 DNA stays, 57 bases, in frame from base 1. This sample is part of a study of cytomegalovirus exposure and HLA in healthy donors (dated by TCRdb to about 2017). General notes on the study: In an earlier analysis of 587 of the donors, around 300 Gb of sequence data and 90 million to 120 million unique TCR beta sequences from about 179 million T cells were reported. Approximately 300 gigabases of sequencing data and around 88 million unique TCR sequences made up an early release that covered roughly 670 HLA-typed donors. The genetic ancestry cluster associated with self-reported Caucasian donors included over 65% of the 398 genotyped donors. The study was designed to test whether signatures of past pathogen exposure could be identified by cataloging public T cell receptors. The study profiled the T cell repertoires of 550 to 700 subjects by immunosequencing and related them to cytomegalovirus serostatus. Along with the roughly 670-subject first cohort, a separate validation cohort of 120 different subjects was used. High-throughput TCR immunosequencing, statistical association of individual TCRs with disease status, and machine learning were combined to predict cytomegalovirus infection status. A later analysis re-analyzed previously published TCR beta repertoires from roughly 690 donors and added high-resolution HLA genotyping to study TCR occurrence patterns. Rather than drawing on any new phenotypic data, the later analysis identified candidate immune exposures from TCR beta sequences and the way those sequences occurred across donors. An earlier analysis of approximately 630 of the donors applied high-throughput TCR beta sequencing to assess whether each TCR beta V gene segment acted as functional or pseudogenic. Donor age, sex, ethnicity and CMV serostatus were compiled alongside the repertoire data. A later genetic analysis used genome-wide SNP genotypes for 398 of the 666 donors, treating that subset as a discovery cohort. All discovery cohort repertoires had been generated on a single sequencing platform. HLA typing covered class I and class II loci at four-digit resolution. The number of donors typed differed by locus, with about 620-630 for A, B, C, DRB1 and DQB1, approximately 500 for DQA1, over 600 for DPA1, and approximately 470 for DPB1. Several DR-DQ haplotypes were handled as single units for association and clustering because linkage in the cohort was strong. Among around 400 genotyped donors of the cohort, an average of approximately 240,000 unique TCR beta nucleotide sequences was sequenced per donor, of which about 20% were non-productive. Here is what the overall study found, with its caveats: In a later analysis, 16,951 TCR beta sequences were associated with specific HLA alleles at a false discovery rate of 0.05. CMV serostatus was the only immune exposure information available for the cohort. According to a later analysis, most CMV-associated TCR beta chains appeared to be HLA-restricted, and the HLA associations seemed to be driven largely by CMV exposure. Strong co-occurrence of HLA alleles, especially DR and DQ, made assigning TCR associations to individual alleles difficult. According to the authors, the approach could potentially be generalized to other disease states and immunological phenotypes. A total of 150 to 200 TCR beta chains were listed by the study as associated with cytomegalovirus. A further reported finding was that TCR beta sequences accurately predicted the HLA-A and HLA-B alleles for most subjects in the first cohort. In this cohort, only TCR beta chains were sequenced, and detectable features were limited by the absence of alpha or paired-chain data. In a later genetic analysis, fewer N-insertions in productive TCRs were reported among donors in an Asian-associated ancestry cluster than the approximately 710-donor mean. Presence/absence analyses assumed roughly uniform sequencing depth across donors, an assumption that may not hold. HLA typing was unavailable for some donors at each locus, so association tests used only the typed subset. According to a later analysis, TCR association rates differed among HLA loci, with DRB1 alleles showing the most associated TCRs and HLA-C alleles showing the fewest. Because counts were too low, roughly 16 rarely observed V segments, including chromosome 9 orphons, were excluded from the earlier analysis of 587 of the donors. In a later analysis, several top co-occurrence clusters were reported to appear linked to parvovirus B19, influenza, CMV and Epstein-Barr virus. Compared with equally common non-associated chains, HLA-associated TCR beta chains in a later analysis were more clonally expanded and had lower generation probabilities. In vitro tests confirmed that a few of the cytomegalovirus-associated TCR beta chains recognize cytomegalovirus antigens. Most TCR sequences were observed very rarely across donors, whereas some public TCRs were present in many individuals. Linkage disequilibrium might explain the correlated functional status among segregating V segments, but an unknown experimental factor could not be excluded. The sequencing pipeline was judged likely to have produced a cluster of highly shared sequence variants as a technical artifact. In an earlier analysis of around 600 of the donors, most TCR beta V segments were observed in productive rearrangements about 87% or about 30% of the time, broadly matching IMGT annotations. In a later genetic analysis, a missense DCLRE1C variant was associated with V-gene and J-gene trimming of TCR beta chains, and the association was replicated in an independent cohort. The classifier was reported to diagnose cytomegalovirus status with high specificity and sensitivity in both the original cohort and the validation cohort. Some IMGT-functional V segments, including TRBV6-2 and TRBV6-3, could not be distinguished by the 87-base-pair reads and were therefore excluded.

Library preparation used the immunoSEQ multiplex PCR assay. A mixture of 60 forward primers for TCR Vbeta segments and 13 reverse primers for TCR Jbeta segments was used in the multiplex PCR. A multiplex PCR assay on genomic DNA amplified the CDR3 region of rearranged TCR beta genes. The Illumina HiSeq System was used to sequence the amplified TCR beta libraries as 87-base-pair reads. Per the source publication's procedure: A later analysis counted 65 million to 90 million unique TCR beta chains across the 650 to 700 repertoires, and roughly 10 million of these chains were shared by at least two donors. A nearest-neighbor algorithm error-corrected the raw reads and collapsed the reads into unique sequences, merging closely related sequences to remove PCR and sequencing errors. To assign V, D and J gene segments, CDR3 sequences were aligned to IMGT reference sequences. For a sequence to be retained, a match of at least six nucleotides was required to both a V gene segment and a J gene segment. A rearrangement was called productive if the CDR3 had no stop codons and remained in frame with V and J, and every other rearrangement was called non-productive. Following IMGT convention, CDR3 was defined as the stretch from the second conserved V-encoded cysteine to the conserved J-encoded phenylalanine. The earlier analysis of 550 to 650 of the donors excluded any sequence lacking an unambiguous match to a single V gene segment. An earlier analysis of 550 to 650 of the donors classified V segments as functional when productive rearrangements were above 56.7% and as segregating when the standard deviation between donors was above 5%. A statistical classification framework was built to diagnose cytomegalovirus status from the catalog of TCR beta chain sequences. In a later analysis, V and J genes were assigned by comparing TCR nucleotide sequences against IMGT/GENE-DB human TR gene sequences. Using the TCRdist pipeline, a later analysis assigned CDR3 sequences along with most-parsimonious VDJ recombination scenarios. In a later analysis, each TCR beta chain was defined by its CDR3 amino acid sequence together with its V-gene family, and reads lacking a unique V-gene family were excluded. A later analysis removed several hundred highly shared, low-generation-probability nucleotide sequences to deal with suspected cross-contamination and a sequencing artifact. For each public chain, a later analysis derived a clonal expansion index from normalized ranks of inferred template counts within each repertoire. Generation probabilities in a later analysis came from a VDJ recombination model fitted to out-of-frame rearrangements, and those results were checked against IGoR. Hypergeometric tests were used in a later analysis to score TCR-TCR, TCR-HLA and TCR-CMV co-occurrence, with a repertoire-size bias correction applied to the TCR pairs. In a later analysis, false discovery rates were estimated by permuting HLA or CMV assignments 20 times. In a later analysis, co-occurring TCRs were grouped using DBSCAN, and TCRdist sequence similarity was added for clustering within HLA-allele-positive subsets. Repertoires with fewer than 30,000 or more than 120,000 public chains, plus five repertoires with anomalous nucleotide sharing, were excluded from co-occurrence clustering. TCRdb obtained this table from immuneACCESS and retained in-frame rearrangements with V and J assigned. These tables miss some clones; where compared with another copy, unresolved V genes account for less than half of the shortfall, and the remainder is unexplained. V and J calls and clone size follow that table, whereas D and trimming were derived from the DNA. The sample records some 270,000 clones, about 80% of which are singletons. The ten largest clonotypes hold about 0.29% of the sample.

The cohort was made up of approximately 670 healthy bone marrow donors. Cohort members were all nominally healthy when sampled, although unrecorded immune exposures were likely present. The donor was CMV seronegative and was included in the group of 352 seronegative cohort members. A peripheral blood sample was collected from each donor, and TCR beta sequencing was performed on peripheral blood mononuclear cells. The Qiagen DNeasy Blood Extraction Kit was used to extract genomic DNA from the blood cell samples. The sequence links TRBV4-2 to TRBJ2-1; TRBD2 aligns with 11 central bases. Sample: PBMCs. The sequence was collected from a girl aged 2 to 9 in good health and CMV-seronegative. The bases read TGTGCCAGCAGCCAAACTCCGGGACTAGCGGCCAATGCCTACAATGAGCAGTTCTTC. Its translation is CASSQTPGLAANAYNEQFF.